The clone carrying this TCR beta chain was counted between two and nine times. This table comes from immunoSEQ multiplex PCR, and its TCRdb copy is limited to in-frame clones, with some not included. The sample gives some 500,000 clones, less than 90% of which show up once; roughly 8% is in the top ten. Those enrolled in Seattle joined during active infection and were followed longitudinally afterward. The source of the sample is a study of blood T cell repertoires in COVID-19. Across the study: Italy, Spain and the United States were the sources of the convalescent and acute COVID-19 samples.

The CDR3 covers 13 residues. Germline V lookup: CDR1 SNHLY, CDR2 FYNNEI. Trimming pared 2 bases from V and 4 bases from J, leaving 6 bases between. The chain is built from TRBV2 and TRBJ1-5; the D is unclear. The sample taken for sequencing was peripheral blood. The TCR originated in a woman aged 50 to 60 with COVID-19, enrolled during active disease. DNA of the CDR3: TGTGCCAGCAGTGAAAACATGAATCAGCCCCAGCATTTT. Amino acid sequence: CASSENMNQPQHF.